This TCR beta chain comes out of a study of T cell changes during pregnancy in multiple sclerosis. V trimming: 7 bases; J trimming: 3 bases; junction bases outside the gene matches: 12. CDR1 and CDR2 (germline): LNHDA, SQIVND (reference sequence). The CDR3 loop spans 15 amino acids. Libraries were prepared by immunoSEQ multiplex PCR; TCRdb keeps only in-frame clonotypes and omits some of them. The sample includes approximately 50,000 clones, over 80% of them seen just once. The sample consisted of CD8+ T cells from peripheral blood mononuclear cells, taken after pregnancy. The TCR originated in a female donor with multiple sclerosis, enrolled in a pregnancy study. J is TRBJ2-7 and V is TRBV19, with 7 bases fitting TRBD2. The CDR3: CASTPSMGGYYEQYF. The CDR3 nucleotides are TGTGCCAGTACCCCGTCCATGGGGGGGTACTACGAGCAGTACTTC.